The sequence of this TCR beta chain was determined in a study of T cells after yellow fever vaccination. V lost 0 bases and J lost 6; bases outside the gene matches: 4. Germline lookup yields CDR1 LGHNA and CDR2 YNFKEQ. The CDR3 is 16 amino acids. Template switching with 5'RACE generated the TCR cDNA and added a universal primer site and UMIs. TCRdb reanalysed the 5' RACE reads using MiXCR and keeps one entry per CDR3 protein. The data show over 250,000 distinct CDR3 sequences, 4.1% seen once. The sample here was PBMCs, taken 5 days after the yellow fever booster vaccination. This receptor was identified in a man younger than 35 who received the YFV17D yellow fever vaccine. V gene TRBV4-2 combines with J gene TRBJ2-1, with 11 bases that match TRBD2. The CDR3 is CASSQDLGTSGNEQFF. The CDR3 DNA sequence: TGTGCCAGCAGCCAAGATCTTGGGACTAGCGGCAATGAGCAGTTCTTC.